The T cell receptor beta chain described here comes from a study of blood T cell repertoires in COVID-19 (dated by TCRdb to about 2020). For the study in its entirety: Samples from collaborators originated in the United States, Italy and Spain and spanned both the acute and convalescent phases of COVID-19. Where available, HLA class I and class II types were taken from metadata supplied by the sample provider and were not determined by assay-based typing. Subjects who had been exposed to COVID-19, were actively infected with it, or had recovered from it provided the deeply sampled blood TCRbeta repertoires that made up the dataset. Samples came from the ongoing ImmuneRACE study (first 160 participants) plus 1,254 subjects from 6 global collaborators. The prospective study material was composed of cDNA or gDNA derived from T cells, B-cell-depleted T cells, or PBMCs. The repertoires were released in a freely available public database intended as a resource for research on the immune response to SARS-CoV-2. Sample metadata almost always included a de-identified subject ID, COVID-19 status, age in years and sex.

TCRbeta CDR3 regions were amplified from genomic DNA using the immunoSEQ Assay, a bias-controlled multiplex PCR. In the source study's methods: Nucleated cell counts per sample were estimated from amplification of reference gene primers within the assay. Sequence reads were collapsed and filtered to measure the absolute abundance of every unique TCRbeta CDR3 rearrangement. Productive Simpson clonality was computed per sample as the square root of Simpson's diversity index over productive rearrangements. TCRdb retrieved this table from immuneACCESS and kept in-frame rearrangements only. Not all clones are present; in checked studies, unresolved V genes account for under half, and no reason is known for the remainder. D and trimming come from the DNA, and the V and J calls and clone size come from that table. For this sample there are over 300,000 clones; 85% appear just once. The top ten hold around 6.9% of the sample.

Each collaborating institution followed its own protocols to collect whole blood in K2EDTA tubes. For TCRbeta analysis, collaborators shipped samples in one of three forms: frozen whole blood, isolated PBMCs, or DNA extracted from either of those sample types. On this clone itself: Its binding antigen is unknown. This may arise from a read error, as a much more abundant clone is one base away.

What the research found in general, with its limitations: How much clinical and demographic metadata was included differed by source and by participant, and the metadata was provided uncurated.

The clonotype was recovered from a human donor in a cohort sampled during active COVID-19. The specimen was peripheral blood.

The CDR3: CASSQDTGAGNTIYF. DNA sequence: TGTGCCAGCAGCCAAGACACAGGGGCTGGAAACACCATATATTTT. This chain joins TRBV4-2 to TRBJ1-3; 7 bases in the middle match TRBD1. Based on the germline V gene, the CDR1 and CDR2 sequences are LGHNA and YNFKEQ. Germline trimming amounts to 0 bases on V and 2 bases on J, with 1 as the count of junction bases outside the gene matches. The CDR3 contains 15 residues, cysteine and phenylalanine counted. Only the CDR3 region is kept as DNA, spanning 45 bases read in frame from base 1.